The present T cell receptor beta chain was sequenced within a study of CD8+CD57+ T cells in acquired aplastic anemia. For CDR3 and TCR beta VDJ profiling, genomic DNA was the template used. MiXCR was run by TCRdb on the reads, yielding one entry per CDR3 protein. The sample holds about 98,000 distinct CDR3 sequences, around 68% seen once. All patients picked for sequencing had shown, by flow cytometry, an expansion of CD8+CD57+ cells. Trimming removed 2 bases at V and 3 bases at J, with 17 bases between. The CDR3 consists of 17 residues. From germline, CDR1 is LNHNV and CDR2 YYDKDF (reference sequence).

The sequence came from a human donor with aplastic anemia. Sample: sorted CD4+, CD8+, or CD8+CD57+ T cells (not recorded which) from PBMCs. The V call is TRBV15, the J call TRBJ2-1; D call uncertain. CDR3 loop: CATSRLVGRSGYNEQFF. CDR3 nucleotides: TGTGCCACCAGCAGACTAGTGGGCAGGTCGGGCTACAATGAGCAGTTCTTC.